Below, one T cell receptor (beta chain) is given with its context. Antigen specificity is unknown. The donors were part of the validation cohort of some 120 subjects. That cohort was separate from the first cohort, which comprised 550 to 750 subjects. The data stem from a study of cytomegalovirus exposure and HLA in healthy donors. Study overall: Later, an analysis reported that the 110 or so validation repertoires had used the same platform as the roughly 660 first-cohort repertoires.

Notes on the study in general: The listing of 150 to 200 TCR beta chains classed them as cytomegalovirus-associated.

Germline V lookup: CDR1 ENHRY, CDR2 SYGVKD. This CDR3 is built from 17 residues. V shed 3 bases, J shed 3 bases, and the junction held 10 bases outside the gene matches. Here immunoSEQ multiplex PCR was the method, and the copy in TCRdb shows in-frame clones only, minus some. The data hold tens of thousands of clones, with approximately 96% observed a single time. The sequenced sample was PBMCs. This receptor was identified in a man aged 18 to 30 in good health and CMV-seronegative. The genes are TRBV10-3 and TRBJ1-5, with 8 bases identical to TRBD1. CDR3 DNA sequence: TGTGCCATCAGTGAAAGTAACAGGGGGGGATACAATCAGCCCCAGCATTTT. Translation gives CAISESNRGGYNQPQHF.